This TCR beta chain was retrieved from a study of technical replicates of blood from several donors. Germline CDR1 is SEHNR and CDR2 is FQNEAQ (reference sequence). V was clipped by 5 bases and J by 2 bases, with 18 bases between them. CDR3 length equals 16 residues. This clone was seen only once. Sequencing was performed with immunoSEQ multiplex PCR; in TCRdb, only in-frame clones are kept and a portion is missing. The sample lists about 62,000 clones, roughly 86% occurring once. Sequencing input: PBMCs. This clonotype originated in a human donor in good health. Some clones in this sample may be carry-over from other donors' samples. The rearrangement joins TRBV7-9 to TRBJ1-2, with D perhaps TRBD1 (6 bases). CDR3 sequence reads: CASSGVVSGANYGYTF. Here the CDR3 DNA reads TGTGCCAGCAGCGGGGTGGTTTCAGGGGCCAACTATGGCTACACCTTC.